These 13 T cell receptor beta chains share one sample of origin, sequenced in a study of cytomegalovirus exposure and HLA in healthy donors. TCRdb's table, derived via immunoSEQ multiplex PCR, lists solely in-frame clones and lacks some. The sample contains roughly 260,000 clones, around 90% of which appear only once. Sequencing was done on a sample of PBMCs. Receptor source: a woman younger than 35 in good health and CMV-seronegative.

A single count supports this clone. The genes are TRBV6-5 and TRBJ2-1; the D gene is possibly TRBD1 (6 bases). This CDR3 contains 13 residues. V was clipped by 5 bases and J by 8 bases, with 13 bases between them. The germline V gene has CDR1 MNHEY and CDR2 SVGAGI. As DNA, the CDR3 is TGTGCCAGCAGTACCGCCGGACAGTATGAGCAGTTCTTC. Translating gives CASSTAGQYEQFF.

Written as DNA, the CDR3 is TGTGCCACCAGCAGAGATCCAGGGCGTTCCACGGCCCAGCATTTT. It translates to CATSRDPGRSTAQHF. J is TRBJ1-5 and V is TRBV15, with D tentatively TRBD1 (5 bases). This CDR3 has 15 amino acids. Trimming stripped 0 bases from V and 11 bases from J, with 17 bases between. The V gene's germline CDR1 is LNHNV and CDR2 YYDKDF (reference sequence). Based on the CDR3 plus reference TRBV15 and TRBJ1-5, the full variable domain is DAMVIQNPRYQVTQFGKPVTLSCSQTLNHNVMYWYQQKSSQAPKLLFHYYDKDFNNEADTPDNFQSRRPNTSFCFLDIRSPGLGDTAMYLCATSRDPGRSTAQHFGDGTRLSIL.

The chain employs TRBV28 and TRBJ1-1; D is possibly TRBD1 (6 bases). CDR3 size: 13 residues. Looked up from germline, CDR1 is MDHEN and CDR2 is SYDVKM. Trimming took 3 bases from V and 11 from J, leaving 16 bases between them. In DNA, the CDR3 is TGTGCCAGCAGTTTCGGACAGCCACTGAACGCTTTCTTT. This encodes CASSFGQPLNAFF.

This clone was seen a few times. J is TRBJ2-7 and V is TRBV10-1, with a possible D match to TRBD2 (6 bases). Between the trimmed V and J ends, which lost 10 bases and 6 bases, there was a span of 19 bases. Germline-derived CDR1 and CDR2 are WNHNN and SYGVQD (reference sequence). The CDR3 covers 13 residues. Written as DNA, the CDR3 is TGCGCCACCAGGGACGGAGGGTCTTTCGAGCAGTACTTC. This sequence encodes CATRDGGSFEQYF.

The rearrangement joins TRBV19 to TRBJ1-2; 10 bases map to TRBD1. The germline V gene encodes CDR1 LNHDA and CDR2 SQIVND (reference sequence). Trimming removed 8 bases from V and 8 bases from J; junction bases left unmatched: 11. This CDR3 spans 14 amino acids. CDR3 in DNA: TGTGCCAGTGCCTCCCCGGGGACAGGGGACGGCTACACCTTC. Its protein product is CASASPGTGDGYTF.

This chain uses TRBV10-2 with TRBJ2-1, with 8 bases lining up with TRBD2. Germline CDR1 is WSHSY and CDR2 is SAAADI. The V and J ends lost 6 bases and 8 bases, in that order; junction bases with no gene match: 12. This CDR3 is built from 15 residues. The CDR3 here is CASSRTSFEGDEQFF. CDR3 coding DNA: TGCGCCAGCAGCCGGACTAGCTTCGAGGGCGATGAGCAGTTCTTC.

The chain combines TRBV5-6 with TRBJ1-6, with D unresolved. Germline V lookup: CDR1 SGHDT, CDR2 YYEEEE. V shed 0 bases and J shed 7 bases, with 5 bases lying between them. This CDR3 is 13 amino acids long. This CDR3 reads CASSLVGNSPLHF. The CDR3 DNA reads TGTGCCAGCAGCTTGGTCGGGAATTCACCCCTCCACTTT.

This chain uses TRBV4-3 with TRBJ1-1, with D maybe TRBD1 (5 bases). Germline assignment: CDR1 LGHNA and CDR2 YSLEER. The V end lost 1 base, the J end lost 3 bases, and 12 bases lay between the germline ends. The CDR3 totals 15 residues. CDR3 DNA sequence: TGCGCCAGCAGCCAAGGTCCGGAGGGGCACACTGAAGCTTTCTTT. It translates to CASSQGPEGHTEAFF.

This chain's CDR3 is CASSRRTDRAGTDTQYF. CDR3 bases: TGTGCCAGCAGCCGGAGGACGGACAGGGCCGGCACAGATACGCAGTATTTT. This chain links TRBV11-3 with TRBJ2-3, with 8 bases fitting TRBD1. CDR3 length: 17 amino acids. V was clipped by 5 bases and J by 1 base; unmatched bases: 11. CDR1 is SGHNT, CDR2 YENEEA, per germline.

This rearrangement joins TRBV27 to TRBJ1-1; D is unresolved. Germline CDR1 is MNHEY and CDR2 is SMNVEV (reference sequence). CDR3 size: 12 residues. V was clipped by 4 bases and J by 8 bases, with 11 bases between them. CDR3: CASSSNAWEAFF. CDR3 coding DNA: TGTGCCAGCAGTTCTAACGCGTGGGAAGCTTTCTTT.

CDR3 DNA: TGTGCCAGCAGCTTAGTAGCAGATACGCAGTATTTT. Amino acid sequence: CASSLVADTQYF. The J gene is TRBJ2-3, the V gene TRBV7-9; no firm D call. This CDR3 region has 12 residues. From germline, CDR1 is SEHNR and CDR2 FQNEAQ (reference sequence). Trimming pared 1 base from V and 4 bases from J, leaving 3 bases between.

This clone appeared once. The V and J genes are TRBV28 and TRBJ1-6; no clear D. Germline V gene data show CDR1 as MDHEN and CDR2 as SYDVKM. Deletions cut 2 bases from V and 8 bases from J, with 7 bases between. The CDR3 loop spans 13 amino acids. The CDR3 here is CASSLGRDSPLHF. In nucleotides, the CDR3 is TGTGCCAGCAGTTTAGGCCGGGATTCACCCCTCCACTTT.

There are a few counts of this clone. CDR3 coding DNA: TGTGCCAGCAGTTTCTTCAATCAGCCCCAGCATTTT. As protein: CASSFFNQPQHF. The V and J genes are TRBV27 and TRBJ1-5, with D unclear. This CDR3 is 12 amino acids long. CDR1 MNHEY and CDR2 SMNVEV come from the germline V gene (reference sequence). V dropped 3 bases and J dropped 3 bases, with 3 bases sitting between them.